This is a list of T cell receptor beta chains from one sample in a study of shared clonotypes between healthy human individuals. The assay was immunoSEQ multiplex PCR, and TCRdb's table has in-frame clones only and misses some. The sample records just over 2,000,000 clones, about 95% being singletons. The source material was naive CD8+ T cells sorted from blood. The receptor source for this set is a man between 18 and 29 years old in good health. Both conserved end residues are part of each CDR3.

>TRBV9
CASSGTTHQTQYF
>TRBV6-5
CASRTTGNSYEQYF
>TRBV30
CAWNSVGEQNSRMSSYEQYF
>TRBV27
CASSFSSGEYTDTQYF
>TRBV19
CASSIDLWSSGYEQYF
>TRBV25-1
CASRGQTYEQYF
>TRBV6-5
CASTFTRGTKDEQFF
>TRBV4-1
CASSQGSYNEQFF
>TRBV7-8
CASIRTGEHNEQFF
>TRBV29-1
CSVVAATYNEQFF
>TRBV4-1
CASSPDPLGSPLHF
>TRBV29-1
CSVEPNRGYEQYF
>TRBV7-9
CASSLTGQGRWGRNEQFF
>TRBV19
CASHDGQYTGELFF
>TRBV5-4
CASSLDGNYGYTF
>TRBV30
CAWSLGALNTEAFF
>TRBV27
CASSLARDYGEQYF
>TRBV6-5
CASSYQPAGDQYGYTF
>TRBV28
CASSGRTGNTIYF
>TRBV7-7
CASSLVFGLRETQYF
>TRBV14
CASSQGGYEQYF
>TRBV25-1
CASSELDREAGELFF
>TRBV2
CASTPLGGVEAFF
>TRBV6-5
CASSYSSGQLSYEQYF
>TRBV7-9
CASSSEQGRTGELFF
>TRBV9
CASSVGQDNSPLHF